The 22 T cell receptor beta chains below were found in one sample sequenced in a study of blood T cell repertoires in COVID-19. Method: immunoSEQ multiplex PCR; TCRdb's copy keeps in-frame clones and lacks some. The repertoire holds hundreds of thousands of clones, around 89% seen once, with 1% to 1.5% in the top ten. The sequenced material came from peripheral blood. The receptors were gathered from a man aged 35-49 years with acute or convalescent COVID-19.

The chain combines TRBV27 with TRBJ2-1; 7 nucleotides align to TRBD1. The germline V gene has CDR1 MNHEY and CDR2 SMNVEV (reference sequence). V shed 2 bases and J 6 bases; nucleotides not matched to a gene: 4. CDR3 length equals 14 residues. CDR3 region: CASSLLGQPNEQFF. DNA of the CDR3: TGTGCCAGCAGTTTACTGGGACAGCCCAATGAGCAGTTCTTC.

The CDR3 DNA reads as TGTGCCAGCAGCGCCGCCGGGGTGCGGGGCTACACCTTC. It encodes CASSAAGVRGYTF. The V gene is TRBV5-4, the J gene TRBJ1-2; no reliable D call. V lost 4 bases and J lost 8, with 15 bases in between. In germline, CDR1 is SGHNT, CDR2 YYREEE (reference sequence). This CDR3 is 13 amino acids long.

The V and J genes are TRBV21-1 and TRBJ2-7; the D call in the table, TRBD1, was not verified against the DNA. TRBV21-1 is classified as a pseudogene. The CDR3 contains 16 residues. Written as DNA, the CDR3 is TGTGCCAGCAGCATGCGTAACCGGGACAGCGGCTACGAGCAGTACTTC. It is translated as CASSMRNRDSGYEQYF.

This chain uses TRBV24-1 with TRBJ1-2, with 7 bases lining up with TRBD1. There are 13 residues in the CDR3. V was clipped by 3 bases and J by 8 bases; unmatched bases: 5. The V gene's germline CDR1 is KGHDR and CDR2 SFDVKD. This CDR3 is CATSDGTAGGYTF. The CDR3, as DNA: TGTGCCACCAGTGATGGGACAGCTGGAGGCTACACCTTC.

The V gene is TRBV5-1, the J gene TRBJ2-4; 7 bases are a match to TRBD2. The V gene end was trimmed by 4 bases and the J gene end by 6 bases; junction bases not matched to a gene: 7. CDR3 size: 14 residues. Germline V gives CDR1 SGHRS, CDR2 YFSETQ. This chain's CDR3 is CASSPPGGLNIQYF. The CDR3 DNA sequence: TGCGCCAGCAGCCCCCCGGGAGGCTTAAACATTCAGTACTTC.

This sequence joins TRBV27 and TRBJ2-1; D call uncertain. The CDR3 covers 13 residues. CDR1 and CDR2 from the germline V gene are MNHEY and SMNVEV (reference sequence). Trimming removed 5 bases at V and 4 bases at J, with 9 bases between. The CDR3 DNA reads as TGTGCCAGCAGTCCCGCACGGTACAATGAGCAGTTCTTC. Translation: CASSPARYNEQFF.

The chain employs TRBV15 and TRBJ1-6; TRBD1 matches 7 bases. Per the germline V gene, CDR1 is LNHNV and CDR2 is YYDKDF (reference sequence). V lost 3 bases and J lost 5; bases outside the gene matches: 1. This CDR3 is built from 14 residues. The CDR3 loop reads CATSRQGDNSPLHF. In DNA, the CDR3 is TGTGCCACCAGCAGGCAGGGGGATAATTCACCCCTCCACTTT.

The chain joins TRBV7-5 to TRBJ1-5; the table's D gene call, TRBD1, was not cross checked with the DNA. TRBV7-5 is a known pseudogene. The CDR3 loop spans 16 amino acids. The CDR3 bases are TGTGCCAGAAGCGGTGATAAACAGCCTAGCAATCAGCCCCAGCATTTT. Translating it yields CARSGDKQPSNQPQHF.

The chain has TRBV7-2 and TRBJ1-1; no reliable D call. Germline loops: CDR1 SGHTA, CDR2 FQGNSA. This CDR3 contains 14 residues. The V and J ends lost 0 bases and 0 bases respectively, with 5 bases between them. The CDR3 loop is CASSLASMNTEAFF. CDR3 bases: TGTGCCAGCAGCTTAGCGAGCATGAACACTGAAGCTTTCTTT.

The genes are TRBV6-5 and TRBJ1-6; 9 bases line up with TRBD1. Germline V lookup: CDR1 MNHEY, CDR2 SVGAGI. The CDR3 has 15 amino acids. J gave up 11 bases and V 5 bases, and 10 bases lay outside the gene matches. The CDR3 loop reads CASSKSWDRVPPLHF. The CDR3 coding sequence is TGTGCCAGCAGTAAATCTTGGGACAGGGTACCACCCCTCCACTTT.

J is TRBJ1-2 and V is TRBV28, with TRBD1 identical over 9 bases. The germline V gene has CDR1 MDHEN and CDR2 SYDVKM. The trim removed 3 bases at V and 5 bases at J, leaving 7 bases unmatched. The CDR3 has 15 residues. CDR3 nucleotides: TGTGCCAGCAGTTTCGTCCGGGACAGGGATTATGGCTACACCTTC. This sequence encodes CASSFVRDRDYGYTF.

The chain is built from TRBV9 and TRBJ2-5; D gene ambiguous. Germline V CDR1 and CDR2: SGDLS, YYNGEE. Trimming took off 3 bases at V and 4 bases at J, with 13 bases between the two ends. This CDR3 has 14 residues. CDR3 region: CASSASLLPETQYF. In nucleotides, the CDR3 is TGTGCCAGCAGCGCCTCTCTTCTACCAGAGACCCAGTACTTC.

The V call is TRBV5-6, the J call TRBJ1-5; 12 nucleotides align to TRBD1. Germline V lookup: CDR1 SGHDT, CDR2 YYEEEE. V gave up 4 bases and J gave up 1 base; unmatched junction bases: 9. The CDR3 contains 18 residues. The CDR3: CASSLRDRGRGSNQPQHF. The DNA of the CDR3 is TGTGCCAGCAGCCTCCGGGACAGGGGGCGCGGGAGCAATCAGCCCCAGCATTTT. The full variable domain, its missing parts supplied by reference TRBV5-6 and TRBJ1-5, is DAGVTQSPTHLIKTRGQQVTLRCSPKSGHDTVSWYQQALGQGPQFIFQYYEEEERQRGNFPDRFSGHQFPNYSSELNVNALLLGDSALYLCASSLRDRGRGSNQPQHFGDGTRLSIL.

This chain uses TRBV4-1 with TRBJ2-1; D may be TRBD2 (6 bases). The CDR3 sequence is 16 residues long. Germline CDR1 and CDR2: MGHRA and YSYEKL. V lost 4 bases and J 6 bases, leaving 19 bases between the germline ends. In DNA, the CDR3 is TGCGCCAGCAGCCCCGCTACGCGGGGCGTTTTCAATGAGCAGTTCTTC. Protein product: CASSPATRGVFNEQFF.

V is TRBV19 and J is TRBJ2-2, with TRBD2 as a possible D gene (6 bases). Germline CDR1 is LNHDA and CDR2 is SQIVND (reference sequence). The CDR3 runs to 15 residues. V lost 1 base, J lost 2 bases, and 8 bases lay in between. The CDR3 loop is CASSIAGVNTGELFF. CDR3 bases: TGTGCCAGTAGTATAGCGGGAGTAAACACCGGGGAGCTGTTTTTT.

This chain links TRBV4-1 with TRBJ1-5; no definite D call. V was cut by 2 bases and J by 7 bases, with 9 bases left in between. The CDR3 sequence is 13 residues long. Germline CDR1 and CDR2: MGHRA and YSYEKL. DNA of the CDR3: TGCGCCAGCAGCCAAAGCGGAGCCCAGCCCCAGCATTTT. It encodes CASSQSGAQPQHF.

The V call is TRBV9, the J call TRBJ2-1, with D possibly matching TRBD1 (6 bases). Germline-derived CDR1 and CDR2 are SGDLS and YYNGEE. Trimming pared 3 bases from V and 12 bases from J, leaving 13 bases between. CDR3 length equals 12 residues. The CDR3 coding sequence is TGTGCCAGCAGCGCAGGGGCCACGGGGCAGTTCTTC. This gives the protein CASSAGATGQFF.

This clone was counted a single time. Here the CDR3 reads CAIETGGDYGYTF. As DNA, the CDR3 is TGTGCCATCGAGACAGGGGGGGACTATGGCTACACCTTC. The chain couples TRBV10-3 to TRBJ1-2; 9 bases map to TRBD1. V lost 8 bases and J lost 3; bases outside the gene matches: 4. The CDR3 contains 13 residues. The germline gives CDR1 ENHRY, CDR2 SYGVKD.

V usage is TRBV2 and J usage is TRBJ2-1, with 10 bases matching TRBD2. Germline V gene sequence: CDR1 SNHLY, CDR2 FYNNEI. J was trimmed by 3 bases and V by 4 bases; bases with no gene match: 9. CDR3 length equals 17 residues. CDR3: CASSASRTSGYYNEQFF. The CDR3 nucleotides read TGTGCCAGCAGTGCTAGTCGGACTAGCGGATACTACAATGAGCAGTTCTTC.

This clone was recorded only once. The chain combines TRBV12-3 or TRBV12-4 with TRBJ1-5, with D unresolved. The CDR3 length is 12 residues. The ends were cut back, 7 bases at V and 5 bases at J, with 9 bases in the middle. CDR3: CASNFADQPQHF. In DNA form, the CDR3 reads TGTGCCAGCAACTTTGCCGATCAGCCCCAGCATTTT.

The V call is TRBV19, the J call TRBJ1-6; TRBD1 aligns across 11 bases. Germline lookup yields CDR1 LNHDA and CDR2 SQIVND (reference sequence). V gave up 4 bases and J gave up 2 bases; unmatched junction bases: 10. The CDR3 loop spans 19 amino acids. In DNA, the CDR3 is TGTGCCAGTAGTACGCCTCGGACAGGGGGCGCAACCTATAATTCACCCCTCCACTTT. This encodes CASSTPRTGGATYNSPLHF. The full variable domain, its missing parts supplied by reference TRBV19 and TRBJ1-6, is DGGITQSPKYLFRKEGQNVTLSCEQNLNHDAMYWYRQDPGQGLRLIYYSQIVNDFQKGDIAEGYSVSREKKESFPLTVTSAQKNPTAFYLCASSTPRTGGATYNSPLHFGNGTRLTVT.

The gene calls are TRBV6-5 and TRBJ1-2; the D gene is possibly TRBD1 (6 bases). The V and J ends lost 6 bases and 8 bases respectively, with 22 bases between them. This CDR3 has 15 residues. Germline CDR1 is MNHEY and CDR2 is SVGAGI. The CDR3: CASSRAGHSGPGYTF. CDR3 nucleotides: TGTGCCAGCAGCCGAGCGGGACATTCGGGTCCGGGCTACACCTTC.